This T cell receptor beta chain was documented in a study of identical twins. TCRdb re-analysed the 5' RACE reads in MiXCR, keeping a single row per CDR3 protein. The repertoire holds 130,000 to 150,000 distinct CDR3 sequences, with around 3.5% as singletons. This clonotype was seen at least ten times. The sequence derives from a young man in good health. The specimen was memory T cells sorted from blood.

CDR3 loop: CASSGQGTFTDTQYF. As DNA, the CDR3 is TGTGCCAGCAGCGGACAGGGGACCTTCACAGATACGCAGTATTTT. This rearrangement joins TRBV6-1 to TRBJ2-3, with 9 bases matching TRBD1. J lost 2 bases, V lost 6 bases, and 6 bases had no gene match. This CDR3 region has 15 residues. From germline, CDR1 is MNHNS and CDR2 SASEGT.